This T cell receptor (beta chain) was retrieved from a study of OX40 agonist ivuxolimab in advanced cancers. Regarding the complete study: Ivuxolimab, which targeted the costimulatory receptor OX40 (CD134), was an agonistic, fully human IgG2 monoclonal antibody. The paper covers the monotherapy dose-escalation part of the phase I ivuxolimab trial, which included N of about 51 patients. Prior anti-PD-1, anti-PD-L1 or anti-CTLA-4 therapy was permitted, and 40% of dose-escalation patients had received checkpoint inhibitors. In the dose-escalation cohort, nearly 85% of patients were male, and the mean age was 60 years with a range of roughly 23 to 90. The point of sequencing TCRbeta in the periphery was to test whether ivuxolimab changed TCR sequence diversity and drove clonal T-cell expansion. Intravenous ivuxolimab was administered to patients every 2 weeks at six dose levels: 0.01, 0.1, 0.3, 1.5, 3 and 10 mg/kg. Partial responses occurred in three dose-escalation patients, of whom one had hepatocellular carcinoma and two had cutaneous melanoma. Of the approximately 50 patients in dose escalation, 19 had hepatocellular carcinoma, roughly 15 had melanoma, 9 had renal cell carcinoma and 9 had head and neck cancer.

Remarks on this clone: Its antigen is unknown. Per-base qualities were not stored, and no clone one base away is much larger.

At the junction V is shortened by 0 bases and J by 9 bases, with 15 bases in between. CDR3 length: 15 amino acids, cysteine to phenylalanine. Only CDR3 DNA remains: 45 bases, in frame from the first base. The germline V gene sets CDR1 to MNHEY and CDR2 to SVGAGI. To sequence the TCRbeta CDR3 region, genomic DNA was isolated from the sorted cells. TCRbeta CDR3 regions were sequenced using the immunoSEQ Assay. Sourced from immuneACCESS, this table was stored by TCRdb with only in-frame sequences that have V and J called. A share of the clones is absent; for the studies checked, an unresolved V gene accounts for under half, and the remainder has no known explanation. This sample is represented by about 50,000 clones; roughly 83% of them were singletons. The top ten constitute approximately 1.1% of the sample. Overall results and qualifications from the work: On average, CD8+ T cells showed more expanded clones than CD4+ T cells after ivuxolimab. The antigen specificity of the peripheral T cells that underwent clonal expansion was not determined. Low levels of normalized T-cell clonal expansion were also seen in some patients who did not respond. Clonal expansion of both CD4+ and CD8+ blood T cells was observed from baseline to week 6 at doses 0.1 to 3.0 mg/kg. Partial responders in the 0.1-3.0 mg/kg groups had among the lowest normalized peripheral clonal expansion, especially among CD8+ T cells.

Patients with autoimmune disease history or receiving systemic immunosuppression were excluded from the trial. Peripheral blood for TCR sequencing was drawn from every dose cohort at baseline, at cycle 4 day 1 and at cycle 7 day 1. Samples came from an open-label, multicenter, first-in-human phase I dose-escalation trial of ivuxolimab. Adults with locally advanced or metastatic head and neck squamous cell, hepatocellular, melanoma or renal cell carcinoma were enrolled in the trial. Before TCR sequencing, CD4+ T cells and CD8+ T cells from peripheral blood were sorted into separate populations. The chain employs TRBV6-5 and TRBJ2-1; tentative D gene TRBD2, with 6 bases matching. The source of this sequence is an adult with an advanced solid tumor such as melanoma, head and neck, liver or kidney cancer. The sample was CD4+ or CD8+ T cells sorted from blood, taken in a trial of the OX40 agonist ivuxolimab. DNA sequence: TGTGCCAGCAGTTACTCAACGGACTATCTGAGTGAGCAGTTCTTC. It is translated as CASSYSTDYLSEQFF.